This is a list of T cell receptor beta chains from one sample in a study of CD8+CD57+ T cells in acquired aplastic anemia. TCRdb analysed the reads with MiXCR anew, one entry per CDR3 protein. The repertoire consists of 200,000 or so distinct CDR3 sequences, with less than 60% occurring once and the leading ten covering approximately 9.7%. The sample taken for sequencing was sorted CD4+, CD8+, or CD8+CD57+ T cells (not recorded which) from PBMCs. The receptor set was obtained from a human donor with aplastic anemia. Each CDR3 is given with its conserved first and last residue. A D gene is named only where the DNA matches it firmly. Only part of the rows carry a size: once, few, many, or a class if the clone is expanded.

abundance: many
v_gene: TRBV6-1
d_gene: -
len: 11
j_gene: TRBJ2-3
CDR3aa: CASDFLDTQYF
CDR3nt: TGTGCCAGCGATTTTTTGGATACGCAGTATTTT

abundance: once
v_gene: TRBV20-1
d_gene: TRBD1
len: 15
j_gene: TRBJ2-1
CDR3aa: CSAPQGAEGYNEQFF
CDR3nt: TGCAGTGCGCCACAGGGGGCAGAGGGTTACAATGAGCAGTTCTTC

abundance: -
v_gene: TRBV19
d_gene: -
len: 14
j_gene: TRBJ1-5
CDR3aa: CASLRGRGNQPRHF
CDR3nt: TGTGCCAGTTTGAGGGGCAGGGGCAATCAGCCCCGGCATTTT

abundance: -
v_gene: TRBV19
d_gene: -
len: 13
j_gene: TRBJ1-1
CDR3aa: CAIKSRGATEAFF
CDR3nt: TGTGCCATCAAATCGAGGGGGGCCACTGAAGCTTTCTTT

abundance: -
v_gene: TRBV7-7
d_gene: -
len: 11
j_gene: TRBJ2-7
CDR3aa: CARGGPWEQYF
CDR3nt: TGTGCTAGGGGGGGGCCCTGGGAGCAGTACTTC

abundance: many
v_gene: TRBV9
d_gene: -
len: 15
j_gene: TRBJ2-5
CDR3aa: CASSVGTGQQETQYF
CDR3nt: TGTGCCAGCAGCGTAGGAACCGGGCAACAAGAGACCCAGTACTTC

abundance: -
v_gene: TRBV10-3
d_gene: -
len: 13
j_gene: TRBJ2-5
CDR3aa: CAISEGQQETQYF
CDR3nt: TGTGCCATCAGTGAGGGACAGCAAGAGACCCAGTACTTC

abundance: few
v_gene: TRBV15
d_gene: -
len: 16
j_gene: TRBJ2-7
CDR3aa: CATSRDWVGASYEQYF
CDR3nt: TGTGCCACCAGCAGAGATTGGGTGGGGGCTTCCTACGAGCAGTACTTC

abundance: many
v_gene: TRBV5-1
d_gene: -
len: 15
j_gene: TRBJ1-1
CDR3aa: CASQTGTHGTTEAFF
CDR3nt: TGCGCCAGCCAAACAGGTACCCACGGTACCACTGAAGCTTTCTTT

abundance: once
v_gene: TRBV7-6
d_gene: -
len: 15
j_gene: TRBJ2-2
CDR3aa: CASSFGGPNTGELFF
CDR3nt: TGTGCCAGCAGCTTCGGCGGGCCGAACACCGGGGAGCTGTTTTTT

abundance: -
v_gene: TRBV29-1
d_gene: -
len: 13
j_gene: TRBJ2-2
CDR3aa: CSVERPNTGELFF
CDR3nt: TGCAGCGTTGAGCGGCCGAACACCGGGGAGCTGTTTTTT

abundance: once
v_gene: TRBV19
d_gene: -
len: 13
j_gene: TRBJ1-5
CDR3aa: CASSKMRDQPQHF
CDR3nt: TGTGCCAGTAGTAAGATGAGGGATCAGCCCCAGCATTTT

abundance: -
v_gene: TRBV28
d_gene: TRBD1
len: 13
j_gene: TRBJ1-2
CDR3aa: CASRSTGEDGYTF
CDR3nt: TGTGCCAGCAGGTCGACAGGGGAGGATGGCTACACCTTC

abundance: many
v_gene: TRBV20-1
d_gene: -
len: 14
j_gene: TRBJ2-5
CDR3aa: CSAPRAGSQETQYF
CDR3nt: TGCAGTGCCCCTAGGGCGGGATCACAAGAGACCCAGTACTTC

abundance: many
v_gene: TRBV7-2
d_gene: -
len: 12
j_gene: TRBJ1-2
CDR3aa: CASSLYNYGYTF
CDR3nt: TGTGCCAGCAGCTTATATAACTATGGCTACACCTTC

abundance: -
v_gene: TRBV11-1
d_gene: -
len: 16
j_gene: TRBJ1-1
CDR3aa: CASSLKLAASTEEASF
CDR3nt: TGTGCCAGCAGCTTAAAATTAGCAGCGTCGACCGAGGAAGCTTCCTTT

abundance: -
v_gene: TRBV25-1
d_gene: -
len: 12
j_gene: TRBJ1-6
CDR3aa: CASRTANSPLHF
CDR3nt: TGTGCCAGCAGGACAGCCAATTCACCCCTCCACTTT

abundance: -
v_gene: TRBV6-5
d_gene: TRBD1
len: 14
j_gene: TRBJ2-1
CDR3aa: CASSYDRVKNEQFF
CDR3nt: TGTGCCAGCAGTTACGACAGGGTGAAGAATGAGCAGTTCTTC

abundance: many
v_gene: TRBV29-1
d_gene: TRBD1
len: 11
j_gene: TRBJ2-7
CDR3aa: CSGKQGIEQYF
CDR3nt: TGCAGCGGTAAACAGGGGATCGAGCAGTACTTC

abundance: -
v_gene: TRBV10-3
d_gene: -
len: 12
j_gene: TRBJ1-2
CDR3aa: CAIRRENYGYTF
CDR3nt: TGTGCCATTCGGAGAGAAAACTATGGCTACACCTTC

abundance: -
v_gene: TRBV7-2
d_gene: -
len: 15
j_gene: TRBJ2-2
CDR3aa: CASRKGSRNTGELFF
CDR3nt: TGTGCCAGTAGGAAAGGCTCTAGGAACACCGGGGAGCTGTTTTTT

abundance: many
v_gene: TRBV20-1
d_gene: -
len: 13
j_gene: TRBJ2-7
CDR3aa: CSARVVRTYEQYF
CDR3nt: TGCAGTGCTAGAGTTGTCAGAACCTACGAGCAGTACTTC

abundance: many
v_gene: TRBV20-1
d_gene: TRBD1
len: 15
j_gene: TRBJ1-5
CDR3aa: CSATGGVGSNQPQHF
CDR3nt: TGCAGTGCTACAGGGGGCGTTGGTAGCAATCAGCCCCAGCATTTT

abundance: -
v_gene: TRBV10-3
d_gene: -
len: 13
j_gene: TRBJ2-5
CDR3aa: CAISQGGAGAQYF
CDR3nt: TGTGCCATCAGCCAAGGGGGGGCAGGGGCCCAGTACTTC

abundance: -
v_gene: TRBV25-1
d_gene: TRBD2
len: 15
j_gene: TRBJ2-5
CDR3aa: CASSEFWLAVGAQYF
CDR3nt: TGTGCCAGCAGTGAATTTTGGCTAGCGGTAGGGGCCCAGTACTTC

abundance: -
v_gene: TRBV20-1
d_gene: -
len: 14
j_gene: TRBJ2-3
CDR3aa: CSALGDFSTDTQYF
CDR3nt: TGCAGTGCCTTGGGGGACTTTAGCACAGATACGCAGTATTTT

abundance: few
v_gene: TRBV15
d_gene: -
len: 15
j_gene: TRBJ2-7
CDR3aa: CATSTPHRSSDEQYF
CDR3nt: TGTGCCACCAGCACACCCCACAGGTCTTCTGACGAGCAGTACTTC

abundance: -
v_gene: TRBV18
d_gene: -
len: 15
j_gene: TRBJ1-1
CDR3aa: CASSPPQTKNTEAFF
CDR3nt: TGTGCCAGCTCACCACCGCAGACCAAGAACACTGAAGCTTTCTTT

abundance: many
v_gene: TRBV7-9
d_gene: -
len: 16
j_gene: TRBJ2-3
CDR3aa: CASIKGPSLGTDTQYF
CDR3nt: TGTGCCAGCATCAAAGGACCCTCCCTGGGCACAGATACGCAGTATTTT

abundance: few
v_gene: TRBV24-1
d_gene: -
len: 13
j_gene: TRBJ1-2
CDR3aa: CATSQSDNYGYTF
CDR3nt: TGTGCCACCAGCCAGAGTGATAACTATGGCTACACCTTC

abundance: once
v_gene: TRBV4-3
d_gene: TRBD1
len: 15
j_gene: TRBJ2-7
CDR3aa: CASSQDSRQGDEQYF
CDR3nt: TGCGCCAGCAGCCAAGATTCCAGACAGGGGGACGAGCAGTACTTC

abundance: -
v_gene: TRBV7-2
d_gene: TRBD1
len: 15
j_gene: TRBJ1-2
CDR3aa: CASRDTGGALYGYTF
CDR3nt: TGTGCCAGCAGAGACACAGGGGGCGCGTTGTATGGCTACACCTTC

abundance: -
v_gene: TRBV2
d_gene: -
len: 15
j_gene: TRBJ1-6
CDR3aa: CASSGADSNNSPLHF
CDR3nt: TGTGCCAGCAGTGGAGCGGACAGCAATAATTCACCCCTCCACTTT

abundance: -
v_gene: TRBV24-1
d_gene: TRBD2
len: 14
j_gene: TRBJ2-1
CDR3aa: CATRGLAGVNEQFF
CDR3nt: TGTGCCACCAGGGGACTAGCGGGGGTCAATGAGCAGTTCTTC

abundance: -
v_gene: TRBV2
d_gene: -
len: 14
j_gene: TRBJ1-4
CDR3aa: CATSRTTTNEKLFF
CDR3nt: TGTGCCACCAGCCGGACAACAACTAATGAAAAACTGTTTTTT

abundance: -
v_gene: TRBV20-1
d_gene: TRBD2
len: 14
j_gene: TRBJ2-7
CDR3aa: CSARGAGAPNEQYF
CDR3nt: TGCAGTGCTAGAGGGGCGGGAGCTCCCAACGAGCAGTACTTC

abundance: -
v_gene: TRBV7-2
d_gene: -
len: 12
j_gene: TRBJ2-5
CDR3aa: CATGPGHKTQYF
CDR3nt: TGCGCCACCGGACCGGGACACAAGACCCAGTACTTC

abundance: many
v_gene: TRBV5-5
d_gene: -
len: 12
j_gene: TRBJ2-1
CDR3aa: CASSPPLTEQFF
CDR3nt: TGTGCCAGCAGCCCCCCCTTAACTGAGCAGTTCTTC

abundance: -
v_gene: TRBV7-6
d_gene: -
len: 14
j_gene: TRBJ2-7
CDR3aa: CASSLDLGSYEQYF
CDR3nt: TGTGCCAGCAGCTTAGATCTAGGCTCCTACGAGCAGTACTTC

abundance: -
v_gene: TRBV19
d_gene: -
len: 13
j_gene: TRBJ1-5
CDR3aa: CASSMGVNQPQHF
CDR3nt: TGTGCCAGTAGTATGGGGGTCAATCAGCCCCAGCATTTT

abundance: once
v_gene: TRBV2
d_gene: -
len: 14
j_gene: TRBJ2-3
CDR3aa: CASAGGPSTDTQYF
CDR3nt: TGTGCCAGTGCTGGAGGGCCTAGCACAGATACGCAGTATTTT

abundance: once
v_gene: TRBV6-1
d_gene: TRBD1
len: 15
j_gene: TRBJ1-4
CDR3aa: CASRDRGVGGEELFF
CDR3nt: TGTGCCAGCAGAGACAGGGGAGTCGGGGGTGAAGAACTGTTTTTT